Here is one T cell receptor (beta chain) with its context. There is no known antigen for this receptor. Per-base qualities were not stored, and no clone one base away is much larger. These data belong to a study of blood T cell repertoires in COVID-19 (dated by TCRdb to the early 2020s). Background on the whole study: Samples covering the acute and convalescent phases of COVID-19 were provided by collaborators in the United States, Italy and Spain. Deeply sampled blood TCRbeta repertoires from subjects exposed to, actively infected with, or recovered from COVID-19 were included in the dataset. The prospective study material was composed of cDNA or gDNA derived from T cells, B-cell-depleted T cells, or PBMCs. The repertoires were released in a freely available public database meant as a resource for research on the immune response to SARS-CoV-2. The samples were drawn from the first 160 participants of the ongoing ImmuneRACE study and from some 1,300 subjects provided by 6 global collaborators. The sample metadata nearly always contained a de-identified subject ID, COVID-19 status, age in years and sex. Where HLA class I and class II types were available, the types were taken from metadata supplied by the sample provider, not from assay-based typing. General conclusions and limits of the study: The amount of clinical and demographic metadata varied by source and participant and was provided uncurated.

Participants in the prospective study were aged roughly 18 to 95 years, lived in about two dozen United States geographic areas, and enrolled through a virtual design. Cohort assignment in the prospective study relied on participant-reported clinical history from a screening survey and a study questionnaire. For ImmuneRACE Cohort 3, a participant was defined as recovered based on two consecutive negative NP/OP PCR tests, clearance by a healthcare professional, or resolution of symptoms. In the prospective study, whole blood, serum and a nasopharyngeal or oropharyngeal swab were collected from each participant by mobile phlebotomists. Prospective study participants could optionally give additional blood draws and questionnaires over an approximately 2-month period. Before DNA extraction, blood samples from the prospective study were shipped at room temperature or frozen. CDR1 and CDR2 are drawn from the germline V gene (reference sequence): LNHDA, SQIVND. The trim is 3 bases for V and 8 bases for J, with a gap of 17 bases between the germline ends. The CDR3 starts with the cysteine, ends with the phenylalanine, and has 16 residues. The retained sequence is limited to the CDR3, 48 bases, with the frame set at the first base.

The immunoSEQ Assay, a bias-controlled multiplex PCR, was used to amplify TCRbeta CDR3 regions from genomic DNA. On the authors' methods: The number of nucleated cells in each sample was estimated from the amplification of reference gene primers within the assay. To quantify the absolute abundance of each unique TCRbeta CDR3 rearrangement, sequence reads were collapsed and filtered. Productive Simpson clonality was computed per sample as the square root of Simpson's diversity index over productive rearrangements. TCRdb's version of the immuneACCESS table is confined to in-frame rearrangements and falls short of the full clone set. An unresolved V gene accounts for under half of the shortfall where checked; the remainder is of unknown origin. The V and J calls and the clone size are those of that table, but D and trimming were determined from the DNA. The sample records about 230,000 clones, around nine tenths of which are singletons. Of the sample, 10% to 13% is held by the ten largest clones.

The clonotype originates from a man aged 25 to 40 who had recovered from COVID-19. The specimen was PBMCs or T cells enriched from blood (not recorded which). This chain is built from TRBV19 and TRBJ1-6; the best D guess is TRBD1, with 5 bases matching. The sequenced DNA: TGTGCCAGTAGTATGATGGCGGGGCGCTTCGATTCACCCCTCCACTTT. This yields the protein CASSMMAGRFDSPLHF.